Sequencing of this TCR beta chain was carried out in a study of T-cell memory formation after mild COVID-19. Study background: The TCR clusters were mostly specific to one donor. Findings and limits, study-wide: Whereas later expanders leaned CD4+, clones contracting day 15 to 85 showed a balanced CD4/CD8 makeup. Those CD4+ clones that contracted were mainly in CM and EM (CD8+ ones in EMRA).

This clonotype was observed a handful of times. The antigen is undetermined. V was clipped by 4 bases and J by 0 bases, with 9 bases between them. The CDR3 length is 14 residues. CDR1 and CDR2 from the germline V gene are SGHTA and FQGTGA. It was 5'RACE with constant-segment primers that produced the TCR alpha and TCR beta cDNA libraries, which carried sample barcodes and UMIs. TCRdb analysed the 5' RACE reads with MiXCR anew, one entry per CDR3 protein. The data contain approximately 250,000 distinct CDR3 sequences, 16% of them singletons. What was sequenced was PBMCs or a T cell subset sorted from them (not recorded which). This TCR was recovered from a man aged 18 to 29 who had mild COVID-19 (a few samples of this study predate the infection). Cell type and time point are not known. The chain recombines TRBV7-3 with TRBJ2-5, with a tentative D call TRBD1 (6 bases). In DNA form, the CDR3 reads TGTGCCAGCAGCTCAACAGGGAACCAAGAGACCCAGTACTTC. Amino acid sequence: CASSSTGNQETQYF. Variable domain in full (rest from reference TRBV7-3 and TRBJ2-5): GAGVSQTPSNKVTEKGKYVELRCDPISGHTALYWYRQSLGQGPEFLIYFQGTGAADDSGLPNDRFFAVRPEGSVSTLKIQRTERGDSAVYLCASSSTGNQETQYFGPGTRLLVL.